The 17 T cell receptor beta chains below were found in one sample sequenced in a study of shared clonotypes between healthy human individuals. Here immunoSEQ multiplex PCR was the method, and the copy in TCRdb shows in-frame clones only, minus some. The sample consists of 450,000 to 600,000 clones, 79% of them appearing once. The specimen sequenced was PBMCs. These TCRs come from a woman between 35 and 50 years old in good health. Some clones in this sample may be carry-over from other donors' samples.

This clone was seen only once. The chain joins TRBV11-2 to TRBJ2-1; D uncertain. The CDR3 runs 14 residues. V was clipped by 5 bases and J by 4 bases, with 12 bases between them. Germline CDR1 reads SGHAT; CDR2 reads FQNNGV. This chain's CDR3 is CASSPRPVYNEQFF. The CDR3, as DNA: TGTGCCAGCAGCCCTCGGCCGGTTTACAATGAGCAGTTCTTC.

The chain couples TRBV7-8 to TRBJ2-3; 7 nucleotides line up with TRBD1. The CDR3 covers 13 residues. CDR1 and CDR2 (germline): SGHVS, FQNEAQ. After removal of 5 bases from V and 7 bases from J, the junction contained 6 bases not matched to a gene. The CDR3 region has the DNA TGTGCCAGCAGCCAAAGGGGGCTGCATACGCAGTATTTT. Translation gives CASSQRGLHTQYF.

This sequence joins TRBV11-2 and TRBJ2-7; TRBD2 matches at 7 bases. The CDR3 is 18 residues long. Trimming removed 6 bases from V and 2 bases from J; junction bases left unmatched: 19. CDR1 is SGHAT and CDR2 is FQNNGV in the germline V gene. The CDR3 bases are TGTGCCAGCAGTTTAAGCGGGACTTTCACATTTAACACCTACGAGCAGTACTTC. Its protein product is CASSLSGTFTFNTYEQYF.

J is TRBJ1-1 and V is TRBV7-6; D remains ambiguous. The CDR3 spans 14 residues. The V and J ends lost 2 bases and 0 bases respectively, with 7 bases between them. Germline CDR1 is SGHVS and CDR2 is FNYEAQ. CDR3 bases: TGTGCCAGCAGCTTATTCGGGATGAACACTGAAGCTTTCTTT. Its protein is CASSLFGMNTEAFF.

The chain is built from TRBV30 and TRBJ1-5, with D perhaps matching TRBD1 (6 bases). CDR1 is GTSNPN, CDR2 SVGIG, per germline (reference sequence). Trimming left V 0 bases short and J 0 bases short, with 15 bases between. This CDR3 region has 17 residues. In nucleotides, the CDR3 is TGTGCCTGGAGTGTACACCGGACAGCTTATAGCAATCAGCCCCAGCATTTT. Its protein product is CAWSVHRTAYSNQPQHF.

J is TRBJ2-2 and V is TRBV7-3, with D perhaps matching TRBD1 (5 bases). The CDR3 loop spans 12 amino acids. Germline V gene sequence: CDR1 SGHTA, CDR2 FQGTGA. V was clipped by 4 bases and J by 5 bases, with 5 bases between them. The CDR3 bases are TGTGCCAGCAGCTCAGGGACCGGGGAGCTGTTTTTT. Protein product: CASSSGTGELFF.

The chain combines TRBV27 with TRBJ2-2; perhaps TRBD1 as D (6 bases). The CDR3 totals 14 residues. Germline values: CDR1 MNHEY, CDR2 SMNVEV (reference sequence). V shed 2 bases and J shed 6 bases, with 10 bases lying between them. Here the CDR3 reads CASSLNRQAGELFF. The CDR3 bases are TGTGCCAGCAGTTTAAACCGACAGGCCGGGGAGCTGTTTTTT.

J is TRBJ2-1 and V is TRBV7-2; maybe TRBD1 (6 bases). This CDR3 spans 12 amino acids. Trimming pared 0 bases from V and 9 bases from J, leaving 6 bases between. Germline lookup yields CDR1 SGHTA and CDR2 FQGNSA. The CDR3 nucleotides read TGTGCCAGCAGCTTAGCAGGGGGTGAGCAGTTCTTC. This translates into CASSLAGGEQFF.

Points on this clone: Being one base from a much bigger clone, this may be a read error. The chain is built from TRBV7-3 and TRBJ1-1; the D gene is possibly TRBD1 (5 bases). V was shortened by 2 bases and J by 2 bases, with 9 bases between the two germline ends. From germline, CDR1 is SGHTA and CDR2 FQGTGA. This CDR3 spans 14 amino acids. CDR3 amino acids: CASSLSGGNTEAFF. The CDR3 DNA follows: TGTGCCAGCAGCTTATCTGGGGGTAACACTGAAGCTTTCTTT.

V is TRBV27 and J is TRBJ2-2; 10 bases are a match to TRBD2. The V and J ends lost 3 bases and 1 base, in that order; junction bases with no gene match: 2. The V gene's germline CDR1 is MNHEY and CDR2 SMNVEV (reference sequence). The CDR3 totals 16 residues. In nucleotides, the CDR3 is TGTGCCAGCAGTTTTGTAGCGGGAGGGAACACCGGGGAGCTGTTTTTT. Its translation: CASSFVAGGNTGELFF.

The chain joins TRBV7-2 to TRBJ2-1; TRBD2 aligns across 7 bases. V lost 2 bases, J lost 6 bases, and 10 bases stayed unmatched. Germline V lookup: CDR1 SGHTA, CDR2 FQGNSA. CDR3 size: 16 residues. As DNA, the CDR3 is TGTGCCAGCAGCTTATTAGTGGGAGGGAACGGCAATGAGCAGTTCTTC. It specifies CASSLLVGGNGNEQFF.

The J gene is TRBJ2-5, the V gene TRBV5-4; D possibly corresponds to TRBD1 (6 bases). The CDR3 extends over 15 amino acids. Trimming took off 4 bases at V and 3 bases at J, with 16 bases between the two ends. Germline V gene data show CDR1 as SGHNT and CDR2 as YYREEE (reference sequence). The CDR3 region has the DNA TGTGCCAGCAGCCTGGGACACCCTGTGGAAGAGACCCAGTACTTC. It yields the protein CASSLGHPVEETQYF.

Of note for this clone: Different DNA sequences within this sample yield the same CDR3. This sequence joins TRBV18 and TRBJ2-3, with unresolved D. Germline assignment: CDR1 KGHSH and CDR2 LQKENI. Trimming took off 0 bases at V and 0 bases at J, with 1 base between the two ends. The CDR3 loop spans 13 amino acids. The CDR3 coding sequence is TGTGCCAGCTCACCACCTAGCACAGATACGCAGTATTTT. Amino acid sequence: CASSPPSTDTQYF.

The chain links TRBV28 to TRBJ2-7; D may correspond to TRBD1 or TRBD2 (6 bases each). The CDR3 sequence is 14 residues long. V dropped 8 bases and J dropped 1 base, with 15 bases sitting between them. Looked up from germline, CDR1 is MDHEN and CDR2 is SYDVKM. The CDR3 here is CASLGGRRSYEQYF. The CDR3 DNA reads as TGTGCCAGCCTTGGGGGGCGAAGATCCTACGAGCAGTACTTC.

The J gene is TRBJ2-1, the V gene TRBV5-1; D is unresolved. This CDR3 region has 15 residues. From germline, CDR1 is SGHRS and CDR2 YFSETQ. The germline V and J ends were trimmed by 4 bases and 0 bases, with 11 bases remaining between them. The CDR3 is CASSIGEDSYNEQFF. The CDR3 bases are TGCGCCAGCAGCATTGGCGAAGACTCCTACAATGAGCAGTTCTTC.

The chain links TRBV7-8 to TRBJ2-1, with 7 positions matching TRBD2. The germline V gene has CDR1 SGHVS and CDR2 FQNEAQ. V dropped 5 bases and J dropped 3; count of bases not matched to a gene: 10. The CDR3 length is 16 residues. This CDR3 is CASSPSRRELYNEQFF. DNA for the CDR3: TGTGCCAGCAGCCCATCTCGGCGGGAGCTCTACAATGAGCAGTTCTTC. Full variable domain (rest looked up from reference TRBV7-8 and TRBJ2-1): GAGVSQSPRYKVAKRGQDVALRCDPISGHVSLFWYQQALGQGPEFLTYFQNEAQLDKSGLPSDRFFAERPEGSVSTLKIQRTQQEDSAVYLCASSPSRRELYNEQFFGPGTRLTVL.

Details on this clone: A much larger clone sits a single nucleotide away, making a read error possible. J is TRBJ2-1 and V is TRBV13; D is uncertain. Trimming removed 5 bases from V and 5 bases from J, with 4 bases in between. The germline gives CDR1 PRHDT, CDR2 FYEKMQ (reference sequence). The CDR3 contains 11 residues. The CDR3 DNA follows: TGTGCCAGCAGCCGAAACAATGAGCAGTTCTTC. Amino acids: CASSRNNEQFF.